Shown below are 16 T cell receptor beta chains from a single sample sequenced in a study of blood T cell repertoires in COVID-19. Clones were read by immunoSEQ multiplex PCR, and TCRdb kept only the in-frame ones, dropping some. The sample lists over 250,000 clones; over 75% were seen once. What was sequenced was PBMCs or T cells enriched from blood (not recorded which). The receptors stem from a woman in her twenties or thirties who had recovered from COVID-19.

The chain carries TRBV6-1 and TRBJ2-2, with D possibly TRBD1 on 8 matching bases. Germline CDR1 reads MNHNS; CDR2 reads SASEGT. V was trimmed by 2 bases and J by 6 bases, leaving 19 bases between them. The CDR3 length is 17 residues. The CDR3 here is CASSEISTGGAPGELFF. The CDR3 DNA follows: TGTGCCAGCAGTGAAATCTCAACAGGGGGGGCGCCCGGGGAGCTGTTTTTT.

The gene calls are TRBV6-5 and TRBJ1-1, with D possibly being TRBD1 (6 bases). Per germline, CDR1 MNHEY and CDR2 SVGAGI. Trimming shortened V by 6 bases and J by 1 base, and 12 bases separated the two germline ends. This CDR3 is built from 14 residues. The CDR3 nucleotides read TGTGCCAGCAGAAGCCGGGACACGAACACTGAAGCTTTCTTT. Its translation is CASRSRDTNTEAFF.

For this clone: One junction end does not reproduce the germline sequence, and a read error may be involved. The CDR3 here is CASSIDGTDTYYEQYF. CDR3 sequence (DNA): TGTGCCAGCAGTATAGACGGCACGGACACATACTACGAGCAGTACTTC. The chain recombines TRBV19 with TRBJ2-7; tentative D call: TRBD1 (5 bases). CDR1 and CDR2 (germline): LNHDA, SQIVND (reference sequence). The CDR3 extends over 16 amino acids.

This clone has only one observation. V and J are TRBV7-2 and TRBJ2-7; possible D gene TRBD1, 6 bases. Germline V gene sequence: CDR1 SGHTA, CDR2 FQGNSA. The CDR3 sequence is 14 residues long. The germline V and J ends were trimmed by 4 bases and 3 bases, with 13 bases remaining between them. In DNA form, the CDR3 reads TGTGCCAGCAGCTCGGCTACAGGGATCTACGAGCAGTACTTC. It specifies CASSSATGIYEQYF.

This CDR3 is CASSFVRSLFADNEQFF. Here the CDR3 DNA reads TGTGCCAGCAGCTTTGTCCGGAGCCTTTTTGCGGACAATGAGCAGTTCTTC. This chain joins TRBV11-2 and TRBJ2-1, with no clear D. The CDR3 length is 17 residues. V was pared by 3 bases and J by 5 bases, with 20 bases between. Germline V gene data show CDR1 as SGHAT and CDR2 as FQNNGV.

The chain links TRBV30 to TRBJ1-3, with D hard to call. Germline V CDR1 and CDR2: GTSNPN, SVGIG (reference sequence). The V end was cut by 3 bases, the J end by 8 bases, with 14 bases between. CDR3 length: 13 residues. The CDR3 here is CAWSASGGHTIYF. CDR3 bases: TGTGCCTGGAGCGCCAGTGGAGGACACACCATATATTTT.

This sequence joins TRBV21-1 and TRBJ1-4. TRBV21-1 is a listed pseudogene. The CDR3 length is 14 residues. The CDR3 sequence is CASFPGAANEKLFF. The CDR3 DNA is TGTGCCAGTTTCCCGGGTGCCGCTAATGAAAAACTGTTTTTT.

This chain links TRBV3-1 (or the pseudogene TRBV3-2) with TRBJ1-2; D might be TRBD1 (6 bases). This CDR3 is built from 16 residues. Trimming cost V 2 bases and J 4 bases, with 17 bases left between them. Germline values: CDR1 LGHDT, CDR2 YNNKEL (reference sequence). CDR3 nucleotide sequence: TGTGCCAGCAGCCAATCTAGGGGAGGGGGGCTCTATGGCTACACCTTC. As protein: CASSQSRGGGLYGYTF.

The sample holds one count of this clone. This sequence joins TRBV5-4 and TRBJ2-5; D is perhaps TRBD1 (5 bases). Germline-derived CDR1 and CDR2 are SGHNT and YYREEE (reference sequence). CDR3 size: 13 residues. The V end was cut by 4 bases, the J end by 5 bases, with 12 bases between. The CDR3 sequence: CASSPTSGETQYF. The DNA of the CDR3 is TGTGCCAGCAGCCCCACGTCAGGGGAGACCCAGTACTTC.

The V and J genes are TRBV6-5 and TRBJ1-1; D is unclear. Trimming cost V 6 bases and J 6 bases, with 17 bases left between them. CDR3 length: 14 amino acids. Germline V gene data show CDR1 as MNHEY and CDR2 as SVGAGI. The CDR3 region has the DNA TGTGCCAGCAGCCCCCCGGGAAGGCTTCCTGAAGCTTTCTTT. It is translated as CASSPPGRLPEAFF.

The chain joins TRBV7-2 to TRBJ1-3, with TRBD1 as a possible D gene (5 bases). The length of the CDR3 is 12 residues. Trimming shortened V by 5 bases and J by 4 bases, and 6 bases separated the two germline ends. Germline V lookup: CDR1 SGHTA, CDR2 FQGNSA. The CDR3, as DNA: TGTGCCAGCAGCCGACAGGGAAACACCATATATTTT. The encoded protein is CASSRQGNTIYF.

Of note for this clone: At one end the junction does not follow the germline gene, possibly because of a read error. The chain uses TRBV30 and TRBJ2-7; 7 bases are shared with TRBD1. This CDR3 contains 14 residues. CDR1 is GTSNPN, CDR2 SVGIG, per germline (reference sequence). The CDR3 region is CAWRGDYVNRGMNF. The CDR3 DNA reads as TGTGCCTGGAGGGGGGATTATGTTAACAGGGGCATGAACTTC.

This chain uses TRBV19 with TRBJ1-6, with D maybe TRBD1 (5 bases). The CDR3 contains 15 residues. Germline assignment: CDR1 LNHDA and CDR2 SQIVND (reference sequence). Trimming shortened V by 5 bases and J by 0 bases, and 8 bases separated the two germline ends. The chain's CDR3 is CASSPDSSYNSPLHF. Here the CDR3 DNA reads TGTGCCAGTAGTCCCGACAGCTCCTATAATTCACCCCTCCACTTT.

The chain recombines TRBV10-1 with TRBJ2-7; tentative D call: TRBD1 (5 bases). The CDR3 is made up of 13 amino acids. V shed 3 bases and J shed 0 bases, with 6 bases lying between them. Germline assignment: CDR1 WNHNN and CDR2 SYGVQD (reference sequence). This CDR3 is CASSERGSYEQYF. The CDR3 region has the DNA TGCGCCAGCAGTGAAAGGGGCTCCTACGAGCAGTACTTC.

The chain carries TRBV29-1 and TRBJ2-2, with 9 bases aligning to TRBD2. V shed 4 bases, J shed 0 bases, and the junction held 0 bases outside the gene matches. The V gene's germline CDR1 is SQVTM and CDR2 ANQGSEA. The CDR3 covers 14 residues. CDR3 sequence reads: CSVGLAANTGELFF. The CDR3, as DNA: TGCAGCGTTGGACTAGCGGCGAACACCGGGGAGCTGTTTTTT.

This chain uses TRBV27 with TRBJ1-1; 7 nucleotides align to TRBD1. The length of the CDR3 is 15 residues. The germline V gene has CDR1 MNHEY and CDR2 SMNVEV (reference sequence). Losses at the gene ends were 3 bases for V and 1 base for J; bases not matched to a gene: 5. CDR3 loop: CASSLVPGGNTEAFF. DNA for the CDR3: TGTGCCAGCAGTTTGGTCCCAGGGGGGAACACTGAAGCTTTCTTT.